Following are 7 T cell receptor beta chains from one sample sequenced in a study of beta chain features in type 1 diabetes. As every portion of the isolated RNA was reverse transcribed, the sequencing read expressed TCRB transcripts. Sequencing used immunoSEQ multiplex PCR; TCRdb keeps in-frame clones, though not all of them. The sample lists about 620,000 clones, roughly a sixth occurring once. The sample consisted of naive CD4+ T cells from blood. These receptors were taken from a man younger than 35 in good health.

A few counts support this clone. The chain combines TRBV28 with TRBJ1-4, with D unclear. This CDR3 is built from 14 residues. CDR1 MDHEN and CDR2 SYDVKM come from the germline V gene. V was clipped by 6 bases and J by 8 bases, with 16 bases between them. This CDR3 reads CASSRLTLFEKLFF. The CDR3 nucleotides are TGTGCCAGCAGCCGTCTCACCCTATTCGAAAAACTGTTTTTT.

The chain carries TRBV6-1 and TRBJ2-5; D is undetermined. Germline CDR1 MNHNS, CDR2 SASEGT. Trimming took off 8 bases at V and 1 base at J, with 11 bases between the two ends. This CDR3 comprises 13 residues. The CDR3 loop reads CASGPGVQETQYF. CDR3 DNA: TGTGCCAGCGGCCCAGGAGTCCAAGAGACCCAGTACTTC.

The chain is built from TRBV5-1 and TRBJ2-5; D remains unclear. V was pared by 4 bases and J by 5 bases, with 15 bases between. The CDR3 consists of 14 residues. Germline CDR1 and CDR2: SGHRS and YFSETQ. CDR3 sequence: CASSPPRARETQYF. In nucleotides, the CDR3 is TGCGCCAGCAGCCCCCCTCGGGCAAGGGAGACCCAGTACTTC.

This clone has just a few counts. The chain couples TRBV23-1 to TRBJ2-5; D ambiguous. Near its end, the DNA agrees better with TRBJ2-7, so the J call may be wrong. TRBV23-1 is noted as an ORF with a role that remains uncertain. The CDR3 consists of 11 residues. CDR3 coding DNA: TGCGCCAGCAGTCAACGGGCCGAGCAGTACTTC. Protein product: CASSQRAEQYF.

A few counts support this clone. The V and J genes are TRBV5-1 and TRBJ2-6; 8 nucleotides agree with TRBD1. The CDR3 runs 16 residues. V dropped 3 bases and J dropped 4; count of bases not matched to a gene: 6. Germline V gene data show CDR1 as SGHRS and CDR2 as YFSETQ. Here the CDR3 DNA reads TGCGCCAGCAGCTACCAGGGGGCGCAGGGGGCCAACGTCCTGACTTTC. Protein product: CASSYQGAQGANVLTF.

The chain joins TRBV19 to TRBJ2-5; TRBD1 aligns across 9 bases. CDR1 and CDR2 from the germline V gene are LNHDA and SQIVND (reference sequence). V gave up 4 bases and J gave up 6 bases; unmatched junction bases: 3. This CDR3 is 13 amino acids long. This CDR3 is CASSTGQGKTQYF. CDR3 DNA sequence: TGTGCCAGTAGTACGGGACAGGGCAAGACCCAGTACTTC. Supplemented by reference TRBV19 and TRBJ2-5, the full variable domain reads DGGITQSPKYLFRKEGQNVTLSCEQNLNHDAMYWYRQDPGQGLRLIYYSQIVNDFQKGDIAEGYSVSREKKESFPLTVTSAQKNPTAFYLCASSTGQGKTQYFGPGTRLLVL.

The rearrangement uses TRBV29-1 and TRBJ2-7, with D possibly TRBD2 on 6 matching bases. Germline CDR1 SQVTM, CDR2 ANQGSEA. Between the trimmed V and J ends, which lost 0 bases and 1 base, there was a span of 16 bases. The length of the CDR3 is 16 residues. CDR3 region: CSVEDLREEGSYEQYF. The CDR3 coding sequence is TGCAGCGTTGAAGATCTTAGAGAGGAGGGGTCCTACGAGCAGTACTTC.